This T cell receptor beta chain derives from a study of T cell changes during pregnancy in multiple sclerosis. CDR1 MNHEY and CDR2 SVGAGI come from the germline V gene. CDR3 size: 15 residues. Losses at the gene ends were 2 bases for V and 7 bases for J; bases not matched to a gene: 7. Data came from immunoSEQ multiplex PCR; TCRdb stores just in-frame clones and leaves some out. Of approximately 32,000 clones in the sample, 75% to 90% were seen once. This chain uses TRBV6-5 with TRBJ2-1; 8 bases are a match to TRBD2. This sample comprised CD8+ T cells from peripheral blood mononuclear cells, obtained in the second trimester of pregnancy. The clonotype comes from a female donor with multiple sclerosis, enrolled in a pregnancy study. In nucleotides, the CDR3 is TGTGCCAGCAGTTACACAGGGACTAGTTGGAATGAGCAGTTCTTC. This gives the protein CASSYTGTSWNEQFF.